Here is one TCR beta chain with its context. This clone showed up just once. Its antigen is currently not known. No much larger clone exists at a distance of one base, and base qualities are not known. The CDR3 runs 14 residues from the cysteine to the phenylalanine. The kept DNA is CDR3 alone, 42 bases in frame from the first base. V is pared back by 1 base and J by 4 bases, with 10 bases lying between the germline termini. From the germline V gene (reference sequence), CDR1 is SEHNR and CDR2 is FQNEAQ. The data derive from a study of T cell responses to AZD1222 COVID-19 vaccine (dated by TCRdb to 2020 to 2022). Notes on the research overall: A total of about 230 trial participants underwent TCR sequencing, of whom 200 to 220 received two doses of AZD1222 and about 25 received two doses of the MenACWY control vaccine. Trial participants were enrolled by age into subgroups of 18-55, 56-69 and 70-plus years, and 148, 28 and 57 TCR-sequenced participants, respectively, were included in these subgroups.

Overall results and qualifications from the work: The 56-69-year group was small, and its depth increase did not reach significance, likely because of low power. Because no day 14 peak-response samples were available, repertoires were characterized only after the peak T cell response. Nearly half of unique spike-specific TCRs reportedly recognized epitopes outside regions mutated in the B.1.351 and B.1.1.7 variants. Spike-specific TCR breadth and depth rose significantly after two AZD1222 doses compared with day 0 and with MenACWY recipients. Conclusions about previously exposed vaccinees were limited because only six AZD1222 recipients were SARS-CoV-2 seropositive at baseline. Participants were mostly white British and included more females than males, and it was suggested by the authors that clonal diversity may have been underestimated. The whole spike protein was spanned by vaccine-associated CD4 TCRs, and dominant responses were seen in regions 160-218 and 743-854.

The CDR3 regions of human TCRbeta chains were subjected to immunosequencing. The source study handled its data this way. TCRs in the repertoires were matched against a reference library of SARS-CoV-2-specific TCRs that had been generated with the MIRA antigen-specificity platform. Breadth meant the fraction of unique TCRs that were SARS-CoV-2-associated, whereas depth meant the fraction of total T cells that were SARS-CoV-2-associated. Using the MIRA data, each spike-specific TCR was mapped to the spike region that the TCR reacts to and placed in a CD4 or CD8 class. Log10-transformed breadth and depth values were compared by one-way ANOVA with Sidak's multiple comparisons tests. Held by TCRdb, this immuneACCESS table contains in-frame sequences only and omits some clones. Under half of the omission traces to an unresolved V gene where checked; the cause of the rest is unknown. V, J and clone size are those of that table, while D and trimming were read from the DNA. Within this sample are fewer than 150,000 clones, with roughly 90% of them counted one time only. Around 1.6% of the sample is held by the ten biggest clonotypes.

The time point tag for this specimen amounts to: about 28 days (+/-7) after the second vaccine dose. AZD1222 recipients whose second dose came at about 4 weeks and those whose second dose came at about 12 weeks were combined into one group, since spike-specific TCR depth and breadth did not differ between the two schedules. Samples from vaccinated people were obtained from the UK trials COV001 and COV002, which included a single-blind randomized controlled phase 2/3 trial of AZD1222 (ChAdOx1 nCoV-19) in healthy adults. For TCRbeta chain sequencing, PBMC samples from trial participants were taken at day 0 and at day 28 after the second dose.

The clonotype originates from an adult who received the AZD1222 COVID-19 vaccine. This sample comprised peripheral blood, obtained 28 days after the second AZD1222 dose. Here the chain combines TRBV7-9 and TRBJ1-2; the D gene cannot be resolved reliably. The CDR3 region has the sequence CASSLESGLYGYTF. The nucleotide sequence reads as follows: TGTGCCAGCAGCTTAGAATCAGGACTCTATGGCTACACCTTC.